This T cell receptor (beta chain) was sequenced for a study of beta chain features in type 1 diabetes. The wider study: Patients were similar to healthy donors in age and gender (as well as in cell yields). Summed over all samples, the examined sorted cells came to fewer than 120,000,000. General study points: All four CD4+ subsets from Type 1 diabetes patients carried moderately but significantly shorter TCRB CDR3s. Compared with healthy donors, patients appeared to share more similar naive, central memory and regulatory TCRB repertoires.

The table lists this clone with a few counts. Its target is unknown. The study reverse transcribed the entire isolated RNA, so it sequenced expressed TCRB transcripts. The assay was immunoSEQ multiplex PCR, and TCRdb's table has in-frame clones only and misses some. The top ten clones hold 0.6% of a sample with some 360,000 clones, 8.5% to 10% of them seen once. The germline V gene encodes CDR1 SGHNT and CDR2 YYREEE (reference sequence). Between the trimmed V and J ends, which lost 0 bases and 7 bases, there was a span of 13 bases. This CDR3 is 14 amino acids long. It was one heparinised blood draw, averaging around 120 mL, that each donor gave.

This TCR derives from a man aged 25 to 40 with type 1 diabetes. The sample taken for sequencing was central memory CD4+ T cells from blood. The chain joins TRBV5-4 to TRBJ1-1; D remains ambiguous. CDR3 sequence reads: CASSLVPNSGEAFF. CDR3 nucleotide sequence: TGTGCCAGCAGCTTGGTTCCCAATTCCGGTGAAGCTTTCTTT.